The 2 T cell receptor beta chains below come from one sample, sequenced in a study of T-cell reconstitution after alpha-beta-depleted transplantation in children. The library targeted TCRbeta and was prepared with unique molecular identifiers. TCRdb re-called the PCR reads with MiXCR, one entry per CDR3 protein. The sample has hundreds of thousands of distinct CDR3 sequences; 15% to 20% are singletons. This sample comprised PBMCs from the stem cell graft donor, obtained from the stem cell graft. The origin of the receptors is a human donor who donated a stem cell graft to a child with acute myeloid leukemia.

This clonotype appeared many times. The genes are TRBV5-1 and TRBJ1-5; D gene unclear. Deletions cut 4 bases from V and 3 bases from J, with 8 bases between. The CDR3 has 13 amino acids. CDR1 SGHRS and CDR2 YFSETQ come from the germline V gene. In DNA form, the CDR3 reads TGCGCCAGCAGCACGGTTCCCAATCAGCCCCAGCATTTT. It yields the protein CASSTVPNQPQHF.

Points on this clonotype: A clone one base away is much larger, so this may be a read error. The CDR3 sequence is CASSPRTGRHEQYF. The CDR3 DNA reads TGTGCCAGCAGCCCTAGGACAGGGAGGCACGAGCAGTACTTC. The gene calls are TRBV7-8 and TRBJ2-7; 8 bases align to TRBD1. The ends lost 5 bases at V and 5 bases at J; junction bases unmatched: 8. This CDR3 is 14 amino acids long. Per the germline V gene, CDR1 is SGHVS and CDR2 is FQNEAQ.